This TCR beta chain stems from a study of T cell responses to AZD1222 COVID-19 vaccine. Study outcomes and limitations: Repertoires were collected only later (after the peak T cell response had occurred).

Details on this clone: Antigen unknown.

TCRdb's table, derived via immunoSEQ multiplex PCR, lists solely in-frame clones and lacks some. The data hold 150,000 or so clones, with 90% observed a single time. Germline assignment: CDR1 SGHAT and CDR2 FQNNGV. The trim removed 1 base at V and 7 bases at J, leaving 3 bases unmatched. The CDR3 spans 14 residues. This specimen consisted of peripheral blood, obtained on day 0 of AZD1222 vaccination. This receptor was taken from an adult in good health. The rearrangement links TRBV11-2 to TRBJ2-1; 8 bases fit TRBD1. CDR3: CASSLARGLNEQFF. The CDR3 DNA sequence: TGTGCCAGCAGCTTAGCCAGGGGGCTAAATGAGCAGTTCTTC.